The 30 T cell receptor beta chains below were found in one sample sequenced in a study of blood T cell repertoires in COVID-19. Repertoires were generated with immunoSEQ multiplex PCR, while TCRdb's copy carries only in-frame clones and drops some. Of 65,000 to 95,000 clones in the sample, approximately 88% were seen once. Source material: peripheral blood. The receptors stem from a man between 65 and 85 years old with acute or convalescent COVID-19.

This chain connects TRBV2 to TRBJ1-1; no reliable D call. The CDR3 is 14 amino acids. The V gene lost 2 bases and the J gene lost 5 bases, with 12 bases spanning the gap. Germline V gene data show CDR1 as SNHLY and CDR2 as FYNNEI. The CDR3, as DNA: TGTGCCAGCAGTGAAACGGGAGGTCATACTGAAGCTTTCTTT. This sequence encodes CASSETGGHTEAFF.

This chain connects TRBV2 to TRBJ2-1, with 9 nucleotides matching TRBD2. The V and J ends lost 3 bases and 3 bases, in that order; junction bases with no gene match: 3. Germline CDR1 SNHLY, CDR2 FYNNEI. This CDR3 is built from 15 residues. The CDR3 DNA is TGTGCCAGCAGTGATCTAGCGGGATTCTACAATGAGCAGTTCTTC. This encodes CASSDLAGFYNEQFF.

The V call is TRBV6-4, the J call TRBJ1-1; tentative D call: TRBD1 (6 bases). Germline CDR1 reads MRHNA; CDR2 reads SNTAGT. The CDR3 totals 14 residues. V lost 6 bases and J 2 bases, leaving 13 bases between the germline ends. The CDR3 loop reads CASRLTGDNTEAFF. DNA for the CDR3: TGTGCCAGCAGATTGACAGGTGATAACACTGAAGCTTTCTTT.

This clone was recorded only once. In DNA form, the CDR3 reads TGTGCCAGTAGCCGAGTTGAGAACTATGGCTACACCTTC. It yields the protein CASSRVENYGYTF. This rearrangement joins TRBV19 to TRBJ1-2, with unresolved D. The ends were cut back, 6 bases at V and 2 bases at J, with 10 bases in the middle. Germline V CDR1 and CDR2: LNHDA, SQIVND (reference sequence). The CDR3 spans 13 residues.

The chain couples TRBV27 to TRBJ1-5; D is uncertain. The CDR3 runs 12 residues. The V end was cut by 6 bases, the J end by 4 bases, with 7 bases between. CDR1 is MNHEY and CDR2 is SMNVEV in the germline V gene (reference sequence). The DNA for the CDR3 is TGTGCCAGCAGCGAGAGGAATCAGCCCCAGCATTTT. Amino acid sequence: CASSERNQPQHF.

V is TRBV4-3 and J is TRBJ1-2, with D perhaps matching TRBD1 (6 bases). The ends were cut back, 0 bases at V and 8 bases at J, with 19 bases in the middle. The CDR3 covers 16 residues. Looked up from germline, CDR1 is LGHNA and CDR2 is YSLEER. The CDR3 spells CASSQDVRGAPEGYTF. DNA for the CDR3: TGCGCCAGCAGCCAAGATGTTCGGGGGGCGCCCGAAGGCTACACCTTC.

The V and J genes are TRBV6-2 or TRBV6-3 and TRBJ2-5; tentative D call: TRBD2 (6 bases). CDR3 size: 13 residues. Trimming pared 4 bases from V and 4 bases from J, leaving 10 bases between. Looked up from germline, CDR1 is MNHEY and CDR2 is SVGEGT. The CDR3 protein is CASSSRLGETQYF. In DNA, the CDR3 is TGTGCCAGCAGTTCCAGACTAGGAGAGACCCAGTACTTC.

Turning to this clone: Because the CDR3's place on the DNA is in doubt, the DNA is left out and the CDR3 is given as listed by TCRdb. V is TRBV7-9 and J is TRBJ1-5. Ends included, the CDR3 has 13 residues. In germline, CDR1 is SEHNR, CDR2 FQNEAQ (reference sequence). CDR3 sequence reads: CASSFGPGQPQHF.

CDR3 sequence: CASSLGLSTPLDEQFF. The CDR3 bases are TGTGCCAGCAGCCTGGGGCTCTCCACACCTCTCGATGAGCAGTTCTTC. This chain uses TRBV7-2 with TRBJ2-1; a weak D match, TRBD1 (5 bases). This CDR3 has 16 amino acids. With 5 bases removed from V and 8 bases from J, the gap between germline ends came to 22 bases. The germline CDR1 and CDR2 sequences are SGHTA and FQGNSA.

This chain joins TRBV7-2 and TRBJ1-1; D is perhaps TRBD1 (5 bases). Deletions cut 1 base from V and 1 base from J, with 10 bases between. The CDR3 has 15 residues. Germline assignment: CDR1 SGHTA and CDR2 FQGNSA. CDR3 amino acids: CASSLVGAPNTEAFF. The DNA of the CDR3 is TGTGCCAGCAGCTTAGTTGGGGCCCCGAACACTGAAGCTTTCTTT.

The sample holds one count of this clone. The chain joins TRBV2 to TRBJ2-1, with 9 bases lining up with TRBD2. The CDR3 has 15 amino acids. The J segment lost 3 bases and the V segment lost 1 base, leaving 1 base of the junction unmatched. The germline V gene has CDR1 SNHLY and CDR2 FYNNEI. CDR3 in DNA: TGTGCCAGCAGTGAAGAGCGGGGGGACTACAATGAGCAGTTCTTC. Amino acids: CASSEERGDYNEQFF.

The rearrangement joins TRBV5-5 to TRBJ1-1; 9 bases fit TRBD1. The germline CDR1 and CDR2 sequences are SGHKS and YYEKEE (reference sequence). V shed 4 bases, J shed 4 bases, and the junction held 8 bases outside the gene matches. The CDR3 has 15 residues. CDR3 bases: TGTGCCAGCAGCAGCGGGACAGGGAGCAGCACTGAAGCTTTCTTT. The encoded protein is CASSSGTGSSTEAFF.

CDR3 sequence (DNA): TGTGCCAGCAGTCTCGGTAGCGGGGGGGCAGATACGCAGTATTTT. As protein: CASSLGSGGADTQYF. The rearrangement joins TRBV6-5 to TRBJ2-3, with 11 bases that match TRBD2. The ends lost 5 bases at V and 4 bases at J; junction bases unmatched: 5. The germline V gene encodes CDR1 MNHEY and CDR2 SVGAGI. The CDR3 totals 15 residues.

This chain uses TRBV5-4 with TRBJ2-5; the D gene is possibly TRBD1 (7 bases). Germline-derived CDR1 and CDR2 are SGHNT and YYREEE (reference sequence). V lost 5 bases, J lost 3 bases, and 14 bases lay in between. The CDR3 extends over 14 amino acids. In DNA form, the CDR3 reads TGTGCCAGCAGTCAGGGGGGTTATGAAGAGACCCAGTACTTC. Translating it yields CASSQGGYEETQYF. Full variable domain (missing parts from reference TRBV5-4 and TRBJ2-5): ETGVTQSPTHLIKTRGQQVTLRCSSQSGHNTVSWYQQALGQGPQFIFQYYREEENGRGNFPPRFSGLQFPNYSSELNVNALELDDSALYLCASSQGGYEETQYFGPGTRLLVL.

This chain links TRBV2 with TRBJ1-5; 10 bases agree with TRBD1. With 7 bases clipped from V and 2 bases from J, the junction kept 5 bases outside the gene matches. Germline V gene sequence: CDR1 SNHLY, CDR2 FYNNEI. The length of the CDR3 is 15 residues. The CDR3, as DNA: TGTGCCAGCACAACCGGGACAGGGGGCAATCAGCCCCAGCATTTT. Translating it yields CASTTGTGGNQPQHF.

The chain employs TRBV12-3 or TRBV12-4 and TRBJ1-2, with 7 bases fitting TRBD1. V shed 4 bases, J shed 9 bases, and the junction held 5 bases outside the gene matches. The length of the CDR3 is 12 residues. CDR3 sequence: CASSWGQFSYTF. The CDR3 DNA reads as TGTGCCAGCAGTTGGGGACAGTTTAGCTACACCTTC.

The V call is TRBV3-1 (or the pseudogene TRBV3-2), the J call TRBJ1-4, with D perhaps TRBD1 (6 bases). Germline CDR1 and CDR2: LGHDT and YNNKEL (reference sequence). The CDR3 length is 15 residues. Trimming shortened V by 4 bases and J by 0 bases, and 9 bases separated the two germline ends. CDR3 nucleotides: TGTGCCAGCAGCCCCACAGGGACAACTAATGAAAAACTGTTTTTT. It encodes CASSPTGTTNEKLFF.

This clone was detected only a few times. The chain recombines TRBV4-3 with TRBJ1-4; TRBD1 is a possible D gene (6 bases). Trimming pared 0 bases from V and 5 bases from J, leaving 10 bases between. Germline V gene data show CDR1 as LGHNA and CDR2 as YSLEER. The CDR3 is 15 amino acids. The CDR3 DNA is TGCGCCAGCAGCCAAGAAGGCCAGGGGAATGAAAAACTGTTTTTT. Translation gives CASSQEGQGNEKLFF.

This chain uses TRBV12-3 or TRBV12-4 with TRBJ1-1; no reliable D call. Trimming shortened V by 6 bases and J by 6 bases, and 8 bases separated the two germline ends. CDR3 length equals 11 residues. The CDR3 sequence: CASSLFSEAFF. In nucleotides, the CDR3 is TGTGCCAGCAGCCTATTTTCTGAAGCTTTCTTT.

The J gene is TRBJ1-6, the V gene TRBV2; D is undetermined. CDR1 SNHLY and CDR2 FYNNEI come from the germline V gene. The CDR3 contains 13 residues. Between the trimmed V and J ends, which lost 5 bases and 3 bases, there was a span of 5 bases. The CDR3 region has the DNA TGTGCCAGCAGTACAGACTATAATTCACCCCTCCACTTT. This codes for CASSTDYNSPLHF.

Only a few counts were recorded for this clone. The chain combines TRBV30 with TRBJ2-7; 11 nucleotides match TRBD1. CDR1 is GTSNPN, CDR2 SVGIG, per germline (reference sequence). This CDR3 comprises 14 residues. The J segment lost 1 base and the V segment lost 4 bases, leaving 3 bases of the junction unmatched. CDR3 coding DNA: TGTGCCTGGACTGGGACAGGGGGTTCCTACGAGCAGTACTTC. It is translated as CAWTGTGGSYEQYF.

The chain carries TRBV6-5 and TRBJ2-7; a possible D gene is TRBD2 (5 bases). This CDR3 comprises 16 residues. Trimming pared 0 bases from V and 2 bases from J, leaving 14 bases between. Germline V gene lookup returns CDR1 MNHEY and CDR2 SVGAGI. The CDR3 DNA sequence: TGTGCCAGCAGTTACTCGAGGGTCAGAGACGCCTACGAGCAGTACTTC. This sequence encodes CASSYSRVRDAYEQYF.

The V call is TRBV19, the J call TRBJ2-2, with TRBD1 matching 8 bases. Losses at the gene ends were 6 bases for V and 2 bases for J; bases not matched to a gene: 8. The CDR3 extends over 16 amino acids. CDR1 is LNHDA, CDR2 SQIVND, per germline (reference sequence). The CDR3 reads CASRRGQGINTGELFF. The DNA of the CDR3 is TGTGCCAGTAGAAGAGGACAGGGCATTAACACCGGGGAGCTGTTTTTT.

V is TRBV6-2 or TRBV6-3 and J is TRBJ2-7; 9 bases agree with TRBD2. Germline CDR1 is MNHEY and CDR2 is SVGEGT. V lost 5 bases to trimming and J lost 6 bases; unmatched junction nucleotides: 14. This CDR3 contains 16 residues. CDR3 loop: CASSPPGLASQGEQYF. The CDR3 coding sequence is TGTGCCAGCAGTCCCCCGGGACTAGCAAGCCAAGGCGAGCAGTACTTC.

The rearrangement joins TRBV14 to TRBJ1-4, with 7 bases aligning to TRBD1. Trimming cost V 4 bases and J 5 bases; bases outside gene matches: 4. CDR3 length: 14 amino acids. The germline CDR1 and CDR2 sequences are SGHDN and FVKESK. DNA of the CDR3: TGTGCCAGCAGCCCGACAGGGTCGAATGAAAAACTGTTTTTT. Translating gives CASSPTGSNEKLFF.

This sequence joins TRBV11-2 and TRBJ1-6, with D perhaps TRBD1 (5 bases). This CDR3 has 14 residues. CDR1 and CDR2 (germline): SGHAT, FQNNGV. The V end lost 1 base, the J end lost 9 bases, and 10 bases lay between the germline ends. The CDR3 region is CASSLGRTGSPLHF. CDR3 coding DNA: TGTGCCAGCAGCTTAGGGAGAACAGGTTCACCCCTCCACTTT.

The rearrangement links TRBV5-1 to TRBJ1-4, with 11 positions matching TRBD1. The V segment lost 1 base and the J segment 5 bases; nucleotides outside the gene matches: 4. The germline V gene has CDR1 SGHRS and CDR2 YFSETQ. This CDR3 has 16 residues. The CDR3 DNA sequence: TGCGCCAGCAGCTTGTTTCGGACAGGGGGCAATGAAAAACTGTTTTTT. Translating gives CASSLFRTGGNEKLFF.

This sequence joins TRBV19 and TRBJ2-5; weak D call: TRBD1 (7 bases). CDR1 LNHDA and CDR2 SQIVND come from the germline V gene (reference sequence). Trimming pared 7 bases from V and 5 bases from J, leaving 23 bases between. The CDR3 contains 16 residues. The CDR3 loop reads CASIWRGRFVRETQYF. For the CDR3, the DNA is TGTGCCAGTATCTGGAGGGGGCGCTTTGTTAGGGAGACCCAGTACTTC.

The J gene is TRBJ1-5, the V gene TRBV5-1, with a weak D call TRBD1 (5 bases). Germline V gives CDR1 SGHRS, CDR2 YFSETQ. The V and J ends lost 4 bases and 0 bases respectively, with 11 bases between them. This CDR3 is built from 15 residues. DNA of the CDR3: TGCGCCAGCAGCCCCCTGGGGCATAGCAATCAGCCCCAGCATTTT. Encoded protein: CASSPLGHSNQPQHF.

The CDR3 reads CASSLPGLAGQSSYNEQFF. In DNA form, the CDR3 reads TGTGCCAGCAGTCTACCGGGACTAGCGGGTCAAAGCTCCTACAATGAGCAGTTCTTC. The gene calls are TRBV28 and TRBJ2-1, with TRBD2 matching over 12 bases. This CDR3 has 19 residues. Germline V gene data show CDR1 as MDHEN and CDR2 as SYDVKM. Trimming removed 5 bases from V and 0 bases from J; junction bases left unmatched: 11. The complete variable domain, with remaining parts taken from reference TRBV28 and TRBJ2-1, reads DVKVTQSSRYLVKRTGEKVFLECVQDMDHENMFWYRQDPGLGLRLIYFSYDVKMKEKGDIPEGYSVSREKKERFSLILESASTNQTSMYLCASSLPGLAGQSSYNEQFFGPGTRLTVL.